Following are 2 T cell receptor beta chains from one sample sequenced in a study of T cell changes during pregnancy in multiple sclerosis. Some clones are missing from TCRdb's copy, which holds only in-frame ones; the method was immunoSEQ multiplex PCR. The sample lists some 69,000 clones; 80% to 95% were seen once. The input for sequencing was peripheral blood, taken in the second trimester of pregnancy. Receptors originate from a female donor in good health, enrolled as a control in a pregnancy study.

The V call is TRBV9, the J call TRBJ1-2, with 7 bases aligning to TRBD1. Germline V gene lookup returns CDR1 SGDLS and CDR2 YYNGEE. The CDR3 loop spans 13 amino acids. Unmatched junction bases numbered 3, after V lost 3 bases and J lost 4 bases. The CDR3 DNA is TGTGCCAGCAGCGAGGGACAGCCCTATGGCTACACCTTC. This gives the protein CASSEGQPYGYTF.

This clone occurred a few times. Here the CDR3 DNA reads TGTGCCAGCTCATCGACAGGGGGCTCTTCTGAAGCTTTCTTT. It specifies CASSSTGGSSEAFF. The chain recombines TRBV18 with TRBJ1-1; 10 bases are shared with TRBD1. V dropped 5 bases and J dropped 6; count of bases not matched to a gene: 6. The length of the CDR3 is 14 residues. Germline V gene sequence: CDR1 KGHSH, CDR2 LQKENI.